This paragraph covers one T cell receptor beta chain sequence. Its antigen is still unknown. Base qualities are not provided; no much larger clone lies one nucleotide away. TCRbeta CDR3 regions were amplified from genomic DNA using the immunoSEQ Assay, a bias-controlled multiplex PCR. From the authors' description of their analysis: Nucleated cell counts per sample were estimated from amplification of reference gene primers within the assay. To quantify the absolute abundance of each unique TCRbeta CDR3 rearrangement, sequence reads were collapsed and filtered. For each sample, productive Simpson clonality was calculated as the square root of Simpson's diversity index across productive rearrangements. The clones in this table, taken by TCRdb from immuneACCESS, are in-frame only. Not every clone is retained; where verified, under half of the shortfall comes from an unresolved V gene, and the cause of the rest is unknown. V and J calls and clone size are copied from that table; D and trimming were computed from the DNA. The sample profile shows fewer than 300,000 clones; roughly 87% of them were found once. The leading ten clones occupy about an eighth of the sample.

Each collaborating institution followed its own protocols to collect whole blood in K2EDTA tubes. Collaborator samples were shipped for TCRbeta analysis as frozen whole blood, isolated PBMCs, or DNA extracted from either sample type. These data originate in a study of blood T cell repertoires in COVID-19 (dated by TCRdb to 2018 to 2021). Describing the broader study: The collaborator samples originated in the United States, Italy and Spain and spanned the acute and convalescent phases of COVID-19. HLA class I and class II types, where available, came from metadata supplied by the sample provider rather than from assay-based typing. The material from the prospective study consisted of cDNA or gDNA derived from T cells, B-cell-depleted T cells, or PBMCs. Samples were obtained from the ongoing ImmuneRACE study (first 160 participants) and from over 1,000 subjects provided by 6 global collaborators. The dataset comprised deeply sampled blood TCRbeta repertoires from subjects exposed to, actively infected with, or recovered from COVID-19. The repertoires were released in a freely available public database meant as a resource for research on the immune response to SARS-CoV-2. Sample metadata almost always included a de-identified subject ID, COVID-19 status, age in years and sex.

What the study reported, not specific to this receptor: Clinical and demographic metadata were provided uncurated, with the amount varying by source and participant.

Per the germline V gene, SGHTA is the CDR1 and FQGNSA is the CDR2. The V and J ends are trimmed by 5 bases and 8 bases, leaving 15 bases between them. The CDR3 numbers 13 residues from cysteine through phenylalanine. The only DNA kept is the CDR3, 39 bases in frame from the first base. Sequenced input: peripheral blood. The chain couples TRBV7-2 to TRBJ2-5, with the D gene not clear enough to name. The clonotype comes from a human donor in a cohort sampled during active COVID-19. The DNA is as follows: TGTGCCAGCAGCCAGCTCAACAGCAACACCCAGTACTTC. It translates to CASSQLNSNTQYF.